These 6 T cell receptor beta chains originate from one sample sequenced in a study of CD8+ T cells in alopecia areata. Investigators isolated RNA and reverse transcribed it into cDNA to act as the sequencing template. The method was immunoSEQ multiplex PCR; TCRdb's version includes in-frame clones alone and lacks a portion of them. The sample consists of about 180,000 clones, just under 60% of them appearing once. Sequenced here: CD4+ T cells sorted from blood, sampled at week 0. Every receptor here comes from a human donor with alopecia areata.

This clone has only a few counts. J is TRBJ2-7 and V is TRBV18, with a weak D call TRBD2 (5 bases). This CDR3 is built from 17 residues. Germline V gives CDR1 KGHSH, CDR2 LQKENI. V lost 6 bases and J 3 bases, leaving 24 bases between the germline ends. In nucleotides, the CDR3 is TGTGCCAGCTCGCAAAATGCCCCGGGATCTGACGTCTACGAGCAGTACTTC. Its protein product is CASSQNAPGSDVYEQYF.

The chain recombines TRBV11-2 with TRBJ2-5, with 9 bases identical to TRBD2. Trimming cost V 1 base and J 7 bases; bases outside gene matches: 10. This CDR3 spans 16 amino acids. In germline, CDR1 is SGHAT, CDR2 FQNNGV. CDR3 residues: CASSLVYSTSGLTQYF. Here the CDR3 DNA reads TGTGCCAGCAGCTTAGTATATTCGACTAGCGGACTGACCCAGTACTTC.

The chain has TRBV7-2 and TRBJ2-7; D might be TRBD1 (6 bases). The germline gives CDR1 SGHTA, CDR2 FQGNSA. The CDR3 has 14 amino acids. Trimming stripped 2 bases from V and 6 bases from J, with 14 bases between. The CDR3 bases are TGTGCCAGCAGCTTACAACAGGGTTCGGGCGAGCAGTACTTC. This sequence encodes CASSLQQGSGEQYF.

The chain uses TRBV29-1 and TRBJ2-5; the D is unclear. Trimming took 7 bases from V and 5 from J, leaving 8 bases between them. The length of the CDR3 is 10 residues. Per the germline V gene, CDR1 is SQVTM and CDR2 is ANQGSEA. The CDR3 protein is CSASPETQYF. DNA for the CDR3: TGCAGCGCCTCACCGGAGACCCAGTACTTC.

This clone was found a few times. The chain uses TRBV30 and TRBJ2-5, with D possibly being TRBD1 (6 bases). Looked up from germline, CDR1 is GTSNPN and CDR2 is SVGIG (reference sequence). This CDR3 comprises 11 residues. V lost 7 bases and J lost 10, with 16 bases in between. DNA for the CDR3: TGTGCCTCCACCCACGGCAGGGGCCAGTACTTC. Its translation is CASTHGRGQYF.

The rearrangement uses TRBV5-6 and TRBJ1-6; D gene unclear. The CDR3 contains 12 residues. The V and J ends lost 4 bases and 7 bases respectively, with 6 bases between them. The V gene's germline CDR1 is SGHDT and CDR2 YYEEEE. The CDR3 sequence: CASSGVNSPLHF. The DNA of the CDR3 is TGTGCCAGCAGCGGGGTCAATTCACCCCTCCACTTT.